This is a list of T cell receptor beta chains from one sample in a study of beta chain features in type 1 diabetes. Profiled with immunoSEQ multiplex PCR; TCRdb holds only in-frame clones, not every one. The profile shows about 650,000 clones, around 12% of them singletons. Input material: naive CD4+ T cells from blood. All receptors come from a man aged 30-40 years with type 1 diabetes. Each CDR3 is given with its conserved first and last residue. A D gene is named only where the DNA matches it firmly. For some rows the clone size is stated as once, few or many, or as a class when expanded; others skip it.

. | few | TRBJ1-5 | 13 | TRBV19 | TGTGCCAGTAGGGACAGTTGGAATCAGCCCCAGCATTTT | CASRDSWNQPQHF
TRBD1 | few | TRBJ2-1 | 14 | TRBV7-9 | TGTGCCAGCGCCCCCGTGACAGGGAACAATGAGCAGTTCTTC | CASAPVTGNNEQFF
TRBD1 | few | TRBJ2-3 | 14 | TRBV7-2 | TGTGCCAGCAGCTCGGACAGGGGCACAGATACGCAGTATTTT | CASSSDRGTDTQYF
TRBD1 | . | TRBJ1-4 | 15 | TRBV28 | TGTGCCAGCAGCCCAGGGACAGGGGGGGATGAAAAACTGTTTTTT | CASSPGTGGDEKLFF
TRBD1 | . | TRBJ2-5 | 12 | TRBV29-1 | TGCAGCTTCGGGACAGTGGAGGAGACCCAGTACTTC | CSFGTVEETQYF
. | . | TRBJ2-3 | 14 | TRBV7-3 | TGTGCCAGCAGCTTGACAGGTAGCACAGATACGCAGTATTTT | CASSLTGSTDTQYF
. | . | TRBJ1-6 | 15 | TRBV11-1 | TGTGCCAGCAGCCGGACCATATCAAGTAATTCACCCCTCCACTTT | CASSRTISSNSPLHF
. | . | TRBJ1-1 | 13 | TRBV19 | TGTGCCAGTAGTATAGATTGGGGGGCAGAAGCTTTCTTT | CASSIDWGAEAFF
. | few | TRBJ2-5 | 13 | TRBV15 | TGTGCCACCAGCAGAGATCCGGAGCTGACCCAGTACTTC | CATSRDPELTQYF
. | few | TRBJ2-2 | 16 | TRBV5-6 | TGTGCCAGCAGCTTGGCCGGGCAGCCTAACACCGGGGAGCTGTTTTTT | CASSLAGQPNTGELFF
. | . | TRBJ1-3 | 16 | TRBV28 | TGTGCCAGCAGTTTAGGGCAGGGGTTTTCTGGAAACACCATATATTTT | CASSLGQGFSGNTIYF
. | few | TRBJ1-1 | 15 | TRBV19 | TGTGCCAGTAGTGCCGGGGATTCGCTGAACACTGAAGCTTTCTTT | CASSAGDSLNTEAFF
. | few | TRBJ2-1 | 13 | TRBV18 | TGTGCCAGCTCACCAATGACTGAGGATGAGCAGTTCTTC | CASSPMTEDEQFF
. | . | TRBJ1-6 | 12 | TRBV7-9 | TGTGCCAGCAGCGTAGTCCGATCACCCCTCCACTTT | CASSVVRSPLHF
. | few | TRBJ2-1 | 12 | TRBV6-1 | TGTGCCAGCAGTGCTTCCTACAATGAGCAGTTCTTC | CASSASYNEQFF
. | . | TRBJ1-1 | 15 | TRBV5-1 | TGCGCCAGCAGCACCGGACAGCCCGGGGAACCTGAAGCTTTCTTT | CASSTGQPGEPEAFF